The next 14 T cell receptor beta chains were all read from a single sample in a study. TCRdb passed the 5' RACE reads through MiXCR, listing each CDR3 protein once. Among several thousand distinct CDR3 sequences listed, under 40% were seen once. Cells sorted as Tregs were CD4+, CD25+ and CD127-/low. The sequenced sample was Tregs sorted from blood. Source of these receptors: a female donor with breast cancer.

Points on this clonotype: Germline is not matched at one junction end, which may reflect a read error. The V gene is TRBV18, the J gene TRBJ2-4, with D possibly being TRBD1 or TRBD2 (5 bases each). This CDR3 has 18 amino acids. Germline V CDR1 and CDR2: KGHSH, LQKENI. CDR3 bases: TGTGCCAGCTCACCACTGCGTGAGGGGATTTTAGCCAAAAACATTCAGAACTTC. Its translation: CASSPLREGILAKNIQNF.

This clonotype has just a few counts. The chain links TRBV5-4 to TRBJ1-1, with D maybe TRBD1 (6 bases). This CDR3 region has 12 residues. Germline V gene data show CDR1 as SGHNT and CDR2 as YYREEE (reference sequence). CDR3 amino acids: CASGGWNTEAFF. The CDR3 DNA reads as TGTGCTTCGGGGGGCTGGAACACTGAAGCTTTCTTT. The complete variable domain, with remaining parts taken from reference TRBV5-4 and TRBJ1-1, reads ETGVTQSPTHLIKTRGQQVTLRCSSQSGHNTVSWYQQALGQGPQFIFQYYREEENGRGNFPPRFSGLQFPNYSSELNVNALELDDSALYLCASGGWNTEAFFGQGTRLTVV.

This clonotype is judged medium-sized. The rearrangement uses TRBV29-1 and TRBJ2-3, with 7 bases identical to TRBD2. Germline CDR1 and CDR2: SQVTM and ANQGSEA. This CDR3 comprises 14 residues. V shed 4 bases, J shed 4 bases, and the junction held 8 bases outside the gene matches. This CDR3 reads CSVAAGARADTQYF. CDR3 coding DNA: TGCAGCGTTGCGGCGGGAGCTCGGGCAGATACGCAGTATTTT.

The V gene is TRBV7-3, the J gene TRBJ1-1; D is unresolved. V lost 3 bases to trimming and J lost 1 base, with 6 bases between them. The germline V gene has CDR1 SGHTA and CDR2 FQGTGA. The CDR3 sequence is 13 residues long. CDR3 DNA sequence: TGTGCCAGCAGCTTTAATGGGAACACTGAAGCTTTCTTT. Amino acid sequence: CASSFNGNTEAFF.

The rearrangement uses TRBV12-3 or TRBV12-4 and TRBJ2-3; possible D gene TRBD1, 5 bases. The CDR3 length is 17 residues. V gave up 2 bases and J gave up 2 bases, with 17 bases separating them. Here the CDR3 reads CASSLHGTGTNTDTQYF. The CDR3 DNA is TGTGCCAGCAGTTTACACGGTACAGGAACGAACACAGATACGCAGTATTTT.

In this sample, this clonotype turned up a few times. The chain carries TRBV27 and TRBJ2-7, with 10 positions matching TRBD1. Germline CDR1 reads MNHEY; CDR2 reads SMNVEV (reference sequence). The trim removed 7 bases at V and 4 bases at J, leaving 25 bases unmatched. This CDR3 region has 20 residues. DNA for the CDR3: TGTGCCAGCAAAGCACGACGTGGGACAGGGGACTGGTTGAGGCTTTACGAGCAGTACTTC. It yields the protein CASKARRGTGDWLRLYEQYF.

Of note for this clonotype: A read error may produce the germline difference seen at one junction end. This chain connects TRBV27 to TRBJ2-7, with TRBD1 matching over 7 bases. Germline-derived CDR1 and CDR2 are MNHEY and SMNVEV (reference sequence). CDR3 length: 15 residues. This CDR3 is CASASTGTASYEQHF. The CDR3 bases are TGTGCCAGCGCCTCGACCGGGACAGCCTCCTACGAGCAGCACTTC.

This clonotype has only a few counts. The rearrangement links TRBV20-1 to TRBJ2-1, with D perhaps matching TRBD1 or TRBD2 (5 bases each). Per germline, CDR1 DFQATT and CDR2 SNEGSKA (reference sequence). The CDR3 consists of 15 residues. Trimming stripped 7 bases from V and 6 bases from J, with 22 bases between. The CDR3 DNA reads as TGCAGTGTTAGCACGGGCCTGGACGGGACCAATGAGCAGTTCTTC. This gives the protein CSVSTGLDGTNEQFF.

V is TRBV29-1 and J is TRBJ2-1; D unclear. The CDR3 has 13 residues. Trimming took off 2 bases at V and 6 bases at J, with 11 bases between the two ends. CDR1 and CDR2 from the germline V gene are SQVTM and ANQGSEA. CDR3 amino acids: CSVEISPTNEQFF. The CDR3 DNA reads TGCAGCGTTGAAATAAGCCCTACCAATGAGCAGTTCTTC.

This clonotype qualifies as medium-sized (0.01 to 0.1%). The chain has TRBV7-2 and TRBJ2-5; 9 bases match TRBD2. Germline V gene sequence: CDR1 SGHTA, CDR2 FQGNSA. The CDR3 runs to 17 residues. With V trimmed by 1 base and J by 5 bases, 11 bases remained unmatched. CDR3 sequence: CASSLGSGSRGQETQYF. CDR3 sequence (DNA): TGTGCCAGCAGCTTAGGTAGCGGGAGTCGGGGGCAGGAGACCCAGTACTTC.

This clonotype occurred a few times. This chain joins TRBV30 and TRBJ2-3; D possibly corresponds to TRBD2 (5 bases). V gave up 5 bases and J gave up 4 bases, with 16 bases separating them. Germline CDR1 is GTSNPN and CDR2 is SVGIG (reference sequence). There are 14 residues in the CDR3. CDR3 coding DNA: TGTGCCTGGGGCGGACTCACCTCGTCAGATACGCAGTATTTT. It yields the protein CAWGGLTSSDTQYF. Combining the CDR3 with reference TRBV30 and TRBJ2-3 gives the whole variable domain SQTIHQWPATLVQPVGSPLSLECTVEGTSNPNLYWYRQAAGRGLQLLFYSVGIGQISSEVPQNLSASRPQDRQFILSSKKLLLSDSGFYLCAWGGLTSSDTQYFGPGTRLTVL.

Turning to this clonotype: Just one base apart from a much larger clone, this may be a read error. The rearrangement joins TRBV29-1 to TRBJ1-5; D is perhaps TRBD1 (5 bases). In germline, CDR1 is SQVTM, CDR2 ANQGSEA. This CDR3 is 14 amino acids long. The CDR3 nucleotides are TGCAGCGTGCGCGCCGGGACGGCAAATCAGCCCCAGCGTTTT. This translates into CSVRAGTANQPQRF. The variable domain in full, completed from reference TRBV29-1 and TRBJ1-5, reads SAVISQKPSRDICQRGTSLTIQCQVDSQVTMMFWYRQQPGQSLTLIATANQGSEATYESGFVIDKFPISRPNLTFSTLTVSNMSPEDSSIYLCSVRAGTANQPQRFGDGTRLSIL.

The gene calls are TRBV20-1 and TRBJ1-3; tentatively, D is TRBD1 (6 bases). The CDR3 extends over 15 amino acids. In germline, CDR1 is DFQATT, CDR2 SNEGSKA (reference sequence). Trimming shortened V by 6 bases and J by 0 bases, and 15 bases separated the two germline ends. The DNA for the CDR3 is TGCAGTGCACGAACCGACAGGAGCTCTGGAAACACCATATATTTT. Its translation is CSARTDRSSGNTIYF.

This clonotype is termed medium-sized. The chain recombines TRBV12-3 or TRBV12-4 with TRBJ2-1; 11 nucleotides match TRBD2. CDR3 length: 15 amino acids. Unmatched junction bases numbered 11, after V lost 6 bases and J lost 10 bases. The DNA for the CDR3 is TGTGCCAGCAGGACGGGACTAGCGGCAGATGGGGAGCAGTTCTTC. Translated, it gives CASRTGLAADGEQFF.